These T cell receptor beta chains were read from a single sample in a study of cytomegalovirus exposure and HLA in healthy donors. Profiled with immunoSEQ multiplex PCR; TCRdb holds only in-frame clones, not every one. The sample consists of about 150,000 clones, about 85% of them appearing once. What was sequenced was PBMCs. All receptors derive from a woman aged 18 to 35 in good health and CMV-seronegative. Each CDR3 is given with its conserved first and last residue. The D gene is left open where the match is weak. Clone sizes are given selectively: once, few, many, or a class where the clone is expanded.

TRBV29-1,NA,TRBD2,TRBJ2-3,CSSGAGDFTDTQYF,TGCAGCTCGGGAGCGGGGGACTTCACAGATACGCAGTATTTT
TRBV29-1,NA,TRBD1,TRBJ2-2,CSVDSQGGTGELFF,TGCAGCGTCGACTCACAGGGGGGCACCGGGGAGCTGTTTTTT
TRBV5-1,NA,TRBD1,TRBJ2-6,CASSLGGTGSSGANVLTF,TGCGCCAGCAGCTTGGGGGGGACAGGCTCCTCTGGGGCCAACGTCCTGACTTTC
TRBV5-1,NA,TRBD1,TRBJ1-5,CASSLGQGASQPQHF,TGCGCCAGCAGCTTGGGACAGGGGGCGAGTCAGCCCCAGCATTTT
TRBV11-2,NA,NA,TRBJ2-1,CASSQTRDLNNEQFF,TGTGCCAGCAGCCAGACTAGAGATTTGAACAATGAGCAGTTCTTC
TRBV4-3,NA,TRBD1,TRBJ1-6,CASSRGQGASNSPLHF,TGCGCCAGCAGCCGAGGACAGGGGGCTTCTAATTCACCCCTCCACTTT
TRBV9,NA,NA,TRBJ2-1,CASSPQHREQFF,TGTGCCAGCAGCCCCCAACACCGTGAGCAGTTCTTC
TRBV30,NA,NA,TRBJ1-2,CAWSSGNYGYTF,TGTGCCTGGAGTTCGGGGAACTATGGCTACACCTTC
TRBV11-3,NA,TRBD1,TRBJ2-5,CASSLDGTGTETQYF,TGTGCCAGCAGCTTAGATGGGACAGGGACAGAGACCCAGTACTTC
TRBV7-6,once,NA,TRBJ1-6,CASSPAHGGARNSPLHF,TGTGCCAGCAGCCCGGCCCATGGGGGGGCAAGGAATTCACCCCTCCACTTT
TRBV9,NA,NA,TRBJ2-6,CASSPRGSSGANVLTF,TGTGCCAGCAGCCCTCGGGGGAGCTCTGGGGCCAACGTCCTGACTTTC
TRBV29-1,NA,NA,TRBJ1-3,CSVSKPRAGGGNTIYF,TGCAGCGTTTCCAAGCCGAGGGCCGGAGGTGGAAACACCATATATTTT
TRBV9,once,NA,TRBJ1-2,CASSVGIGNYGYTF,TGTGCCAGCAGCGTAGGTATCGGGAACTATGGCTACACCTTC
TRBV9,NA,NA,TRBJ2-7,CASSVAPYTSYEQYF,TGTGCCAGCAGCGTAGCTCCGTATACTTCCTACGAGCAGTACTTC
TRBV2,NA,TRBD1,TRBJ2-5,CASSRTGYQETQYF,TGTGCCAGTAGCCGGACAGGCTACCAAGAGACCCAGTACTTC
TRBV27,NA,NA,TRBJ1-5,CASSELVGGNQPQHF,TGTGCCAGCAGTGAACTGGTAGGGGGCAATCAGCCCCAGCATTTT
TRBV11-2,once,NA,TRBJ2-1,CASFDRLYSYNEQFF,TGTGCCAGCTTCGACAGGCTCTACTCCTACAATGAGCAGTTCTTC
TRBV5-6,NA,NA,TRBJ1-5,CASIGAGRGTNNQPQHF,TGTGCCAGCATCGGGGCCGGGCGGGGGACAAACAATCAGCCCCAGCATTTT
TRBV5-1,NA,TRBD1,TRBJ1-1,CASSWGTGGDTEAFF,TGCGCCAGCAGCTGGGGGACAGGGGGGGACACTGAAGCTTTCTTT
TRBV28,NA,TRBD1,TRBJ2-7,CASSLGHRGVGYEQYF,TGTGCCAGCAGCCTAGGTCACAGGGGGGTGGGCTACGAGCAGTACTTC
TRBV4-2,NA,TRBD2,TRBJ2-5,CASSQTLAGGETQYF,TGTGCCAGCAGCCAAACACTAGCGGGTGGGGAGACCCAGTACTTC
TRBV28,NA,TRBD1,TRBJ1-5,CASSTGQGRNQPQHF,TGTGCCAGCAGCACGGGACAGGGCCGAAATCAGCCCCAGCATTTT